This T cell receptor (beta chain) was identified during a study of monozygotic twins with inflammatory bowel disease (dated by TCRdb to 2018 to 2020). Concerning the study at large: The complete study included approximately 30 monozygotic twin pairs: 19 IBD-discordant Danish pairs and nine German pairs, of which four were IBD-concordant and five were IBD-discordant. Each individual had, on average, about 151 000 unique TCRalpha sequences and 181 000 unique TCRbeta sequences available for analysis. The search for disease-associated traits relied mainly on comparing IBD patients with their genetically identical healthy co-twins within discordant pairs.

Libraries were made using 5' RACE. Each TCR library was prepared from around 3,200 ng of total RNA. For each sample, cDNA synthesis with SMARTScribe reverse transcriptase was split into eight separate reactions. During cDNA synthesis, template switching introduced unique molecular identifiers that contained a 6-nucleotide sample barcode. TCRalpha and TCRbeta cDNA was amplified by two nested PCRs of 16 and 9 cycles, with bead purification after each PCR. Before amplification, the cDNA was both treated with uracil DNA-glycosylase and purified with the QIAquick PCR purification kit. The second PCR was the step at which Illumina TruSeq-compatible adapters and sample-specific barcodes were added. TapeStation and Qubit were used to check library quality and concentration, and around 4.5 ng of each library went into the pool. The pooled libraries were sequenced with 2 x 100 bp reads and custom sequencing primers on an Illumina HiSeq2500 single-index Rapid Run. The published analysis was carried out like this. MiGEC version 1.2.6 was used for UMI-based consensus assembly to correct PCR and sequencing errors. MiXCR version 2.1.1 was used to carry out V(D)J alignment, clonotype assembly and CDR3 extraction. Gene usage, clonotype sharing and MAIT/NKT TCR abundance were normalised by analysing the top 1000, 10 000 and 20 000 clonotypes per sample. After downsampling to 27 000 UMIs, diversity was calculated as the inverse Simpson index using the vegan R package. Paired Mann-Whitney U tests were applied to discordant twin pairs, with Benjamini-Hochberg correction for multiple testing. TCRdb reprocessed the reads and assigns one entry to each CDR3 protein sequence, leaving out DNA. TCRdb's processing, not the authors' own work, is the source of the V and J calls. The table for this sample shows approximately 340,000 distinct CDR3 sequences. The top ten clones comprise around 2% of the sample.

An approximately 2.5 ml peripheral blood sample was drawn into PAXgene tubes per donor and stored at -80°C. Without T cell sorting, total RNA was isolated from whole blood using the PAXgene blood miRNA kit on an automated QIAcube. Peripheral blood from monozygotic twin pairs concordant or discordant for inflammatory bowel disease was subjected to deep TCRalpha and TCRbeta repertoire profiling with unique molecular barcoding. For every twin pair, smoking habits were documented, and each individual was categorised as a current, former or never smoker. The full study reports these points: No single strong signal or clonotype linked to IBD turned up in the results, so the idea that one exists was not supported. Differing immunosuppressive treatments among patients may have added background noise and inter-individual variability to the repertoires. IBD patients had lower TCRbeta repertoire diversity, measured by the inverse Simpson index, than their healthy co-twins. Distinction between different T cell subtypes could not be achieved in the analysis. No difference in repertoire similarity was observed between concordant and discordant twins, possibly owing to limited statistical power. Compared with healthy twins, IBD patients shared fewer clonotypes with other individuals, and the difference was most pronounced in patients with signs of disease activity.

For this clonotype: No cognate antigen has been identified for it.

The germline V gene sets CDR1 to SGHNT and CDR2 to YENEEA. The CDR3 spans 14 residues, from the cysteine through the phenylalanine. No DNA is listed. Sequenced input: blood. The chain joins TRBV11-3 to TRBJ2-2; TCRdb indicates TRBD1, and absent DNA this call remains unverified. This TCR was sampled from a human donor with ulcerative colitis or Crohn's disease, or a healthy co-twin of an affected twin (not recorded which). The CDR3 loop reads CASGGDGFTGELFF.